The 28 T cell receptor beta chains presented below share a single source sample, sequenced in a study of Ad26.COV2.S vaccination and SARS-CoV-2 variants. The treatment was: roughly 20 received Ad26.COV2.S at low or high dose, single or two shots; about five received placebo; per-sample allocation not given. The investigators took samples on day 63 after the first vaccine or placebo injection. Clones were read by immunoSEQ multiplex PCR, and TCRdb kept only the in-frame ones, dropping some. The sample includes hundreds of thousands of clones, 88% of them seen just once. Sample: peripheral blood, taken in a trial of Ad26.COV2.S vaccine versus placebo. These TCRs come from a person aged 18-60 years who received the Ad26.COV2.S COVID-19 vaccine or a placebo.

The DNA for the CDR3 is TGTGCCAGCAGCTTACCGAACCTGAGGGGGCAGGGCTCCTACGAGCAGTACTTC. It yields the protein CASSLPNLRGQGSYEQYF. The chain couples TRBV7-9 to TRBJ2-7, with TRBD1 matching 7 bases. The CDR3 covers 18 residues. Germline V gene lookup returns CDR1 SEHNR and CDR2 FQNEAQ (reference sequence). Trimming cost V 2 bases and J 0 bases; bases outside gene matches: 13.

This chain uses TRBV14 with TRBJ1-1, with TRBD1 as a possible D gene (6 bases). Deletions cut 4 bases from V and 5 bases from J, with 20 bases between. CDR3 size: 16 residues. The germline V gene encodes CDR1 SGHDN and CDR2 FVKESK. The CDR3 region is CASSLPPGGLRTEAFF. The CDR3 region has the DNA TGTGCCAGCAGCCTACCACCTGGGGGGCTAAGAACTGAAGCTTTCTTT.

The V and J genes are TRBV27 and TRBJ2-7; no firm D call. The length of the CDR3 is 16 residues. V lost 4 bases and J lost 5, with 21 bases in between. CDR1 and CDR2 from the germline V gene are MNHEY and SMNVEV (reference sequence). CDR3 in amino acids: CASSSTRPRLFDEQYF. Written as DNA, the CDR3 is TGTGCCAGCAGTTCAACTCGGCCCCGGCTGTTTGACGAGCAGTACTTC.

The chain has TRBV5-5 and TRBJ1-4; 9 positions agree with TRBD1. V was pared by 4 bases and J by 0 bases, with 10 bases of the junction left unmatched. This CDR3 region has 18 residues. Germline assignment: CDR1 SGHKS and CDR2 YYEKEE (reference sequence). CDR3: CASSPAGQGIATNEKLFF. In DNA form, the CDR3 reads TGTGCCAGCAGCCCCGCAGGACAGGGGATAGCAACTAATGAAAAACTGTTTTTT.

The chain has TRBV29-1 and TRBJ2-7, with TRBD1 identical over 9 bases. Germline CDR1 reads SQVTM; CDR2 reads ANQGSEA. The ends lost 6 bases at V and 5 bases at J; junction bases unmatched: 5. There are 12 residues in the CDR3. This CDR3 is CSVGTGTNEQYF. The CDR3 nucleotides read TGCAGCGTGGGGACAGGGACCAACGAGCAGTACTTC.

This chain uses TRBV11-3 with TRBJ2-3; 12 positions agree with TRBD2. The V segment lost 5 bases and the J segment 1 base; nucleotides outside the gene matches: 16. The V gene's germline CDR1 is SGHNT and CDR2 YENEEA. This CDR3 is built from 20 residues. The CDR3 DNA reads TGTGCCAGCAGCCCAACGACAGGACTAGCGGGGAGCTCTTGCACAGATACGCAGTATTTT. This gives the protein CASSPTTGLAGSSCTDTQYF.

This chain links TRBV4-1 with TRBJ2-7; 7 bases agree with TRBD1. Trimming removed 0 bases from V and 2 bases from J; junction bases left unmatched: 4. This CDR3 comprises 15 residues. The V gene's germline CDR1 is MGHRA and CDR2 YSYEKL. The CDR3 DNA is TGCGCCAGCAGCCAAGATCCGGGGACAGCCTACGAGCAGTACTTC. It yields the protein CASSQDPGTAYEQYF.

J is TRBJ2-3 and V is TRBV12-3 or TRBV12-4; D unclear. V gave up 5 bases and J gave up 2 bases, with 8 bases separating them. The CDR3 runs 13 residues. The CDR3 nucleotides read TGTGCCAGCAGTGGCAGCAACACAGATACGCAGTATTTT. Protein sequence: CASSGSNTDTQYF.

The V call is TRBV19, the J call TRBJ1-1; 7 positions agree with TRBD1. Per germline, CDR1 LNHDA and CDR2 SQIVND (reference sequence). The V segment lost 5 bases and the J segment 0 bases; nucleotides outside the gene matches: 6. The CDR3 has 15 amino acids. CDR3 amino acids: CASSPRQGLNTEAFF. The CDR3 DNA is TGTGCCAGTAGTCCCCGACAGGGCCTGAACACTGAAGCTTTCTTT.

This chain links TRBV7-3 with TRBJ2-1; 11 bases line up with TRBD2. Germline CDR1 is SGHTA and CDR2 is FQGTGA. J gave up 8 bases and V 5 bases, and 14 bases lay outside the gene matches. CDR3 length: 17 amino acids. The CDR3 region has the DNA TGTGCCAGCAGCCCCTCCATTTCTAGCGGGAGGCGAGATGAGCAGTTCTTC. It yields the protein CASSPSISSGRRDEQFF.

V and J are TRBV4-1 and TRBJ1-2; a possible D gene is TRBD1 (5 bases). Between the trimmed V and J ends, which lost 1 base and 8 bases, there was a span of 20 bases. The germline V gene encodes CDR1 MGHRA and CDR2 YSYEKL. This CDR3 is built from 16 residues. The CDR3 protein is CASSQVWGSYLNGYTF. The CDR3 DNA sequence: TGCGCCAGCAGCCAAGTGTGGGGCAGTTACCTAAACGGCTACACCTTC.

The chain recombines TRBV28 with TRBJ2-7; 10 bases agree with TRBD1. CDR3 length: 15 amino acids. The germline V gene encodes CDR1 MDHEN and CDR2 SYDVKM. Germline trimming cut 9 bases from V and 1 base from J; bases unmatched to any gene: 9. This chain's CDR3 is CASHTPGQGSYEQYF. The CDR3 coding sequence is TGTGCCAGTCATACCCCGGGACAGGGGTCCTACGAGCAGTACTTC.

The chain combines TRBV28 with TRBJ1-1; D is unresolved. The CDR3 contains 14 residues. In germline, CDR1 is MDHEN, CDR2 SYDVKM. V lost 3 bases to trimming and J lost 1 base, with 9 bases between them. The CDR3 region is CASSFSPGNTEAFF. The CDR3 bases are TGTGCCAGCAGTTTTTCTCCCGGGAACACTGAAGCTTTCTTT.

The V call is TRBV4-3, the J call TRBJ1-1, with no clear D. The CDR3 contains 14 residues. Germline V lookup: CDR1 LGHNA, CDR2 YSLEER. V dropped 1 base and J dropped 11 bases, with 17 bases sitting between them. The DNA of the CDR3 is TGCGCCAGCAGCCAAGCCGTAGGGAGGAGGGAGGCTTTCTTT. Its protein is CASSQAVGRREAFF.

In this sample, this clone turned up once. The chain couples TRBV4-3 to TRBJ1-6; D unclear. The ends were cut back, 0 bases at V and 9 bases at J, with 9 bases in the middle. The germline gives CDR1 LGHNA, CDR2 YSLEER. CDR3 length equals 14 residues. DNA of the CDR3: TGCGCCAGCAGCCAAGAACAGTGGGGTTCACCCCTCCACTTT. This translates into CASSQEQWGSPLHF.

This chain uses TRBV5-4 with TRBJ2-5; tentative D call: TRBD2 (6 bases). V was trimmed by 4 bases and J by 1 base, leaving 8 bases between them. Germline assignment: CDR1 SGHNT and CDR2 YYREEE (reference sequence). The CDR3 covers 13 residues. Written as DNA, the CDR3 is TGTGCCAGCAGCGGGGGACTCCAAGAGACCCAGTACTTC. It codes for CASSGGLQETQYF.

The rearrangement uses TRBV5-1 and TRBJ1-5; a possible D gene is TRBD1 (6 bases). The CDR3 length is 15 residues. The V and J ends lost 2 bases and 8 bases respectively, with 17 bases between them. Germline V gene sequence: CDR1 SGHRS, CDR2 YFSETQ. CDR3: CASSLQGRFSEPQHF. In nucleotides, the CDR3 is TGCGCCAGCAGCTTACAGGGTCGGTTTTCGGAGCCCCAGCATTTT.

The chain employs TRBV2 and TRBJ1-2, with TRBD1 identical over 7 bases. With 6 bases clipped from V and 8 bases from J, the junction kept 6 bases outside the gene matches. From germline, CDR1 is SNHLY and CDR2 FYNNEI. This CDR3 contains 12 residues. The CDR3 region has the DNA TGTGCCAGCAGGCTCGGGGGACAGGGCTACACCTTC. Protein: CASRLGGQGYTF.

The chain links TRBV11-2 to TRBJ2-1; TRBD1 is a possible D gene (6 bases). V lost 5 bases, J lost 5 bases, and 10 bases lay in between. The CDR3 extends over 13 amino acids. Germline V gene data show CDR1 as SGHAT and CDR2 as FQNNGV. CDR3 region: CASSRDTDNEQFF. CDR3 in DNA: TGTGCCAGCAGCCGGGACACAGACAATGAGCAGTTCTTC.

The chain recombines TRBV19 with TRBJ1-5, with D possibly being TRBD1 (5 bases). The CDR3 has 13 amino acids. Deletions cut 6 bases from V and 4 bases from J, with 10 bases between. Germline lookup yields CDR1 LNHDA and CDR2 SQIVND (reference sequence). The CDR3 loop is CASSVQVNQPQHF. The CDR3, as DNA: TGTGCCAGTAGCGTACAGGTAAATCAGCCCCAGCATTTT.

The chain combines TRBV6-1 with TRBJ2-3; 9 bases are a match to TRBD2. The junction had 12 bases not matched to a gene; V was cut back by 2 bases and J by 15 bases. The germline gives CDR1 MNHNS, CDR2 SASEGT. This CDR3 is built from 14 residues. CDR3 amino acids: CASSERKGGREEYF. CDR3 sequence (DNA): TGTGCCAGCAGTGAAAGGAAGGGCGGGAGGGAGGAATATTTT.

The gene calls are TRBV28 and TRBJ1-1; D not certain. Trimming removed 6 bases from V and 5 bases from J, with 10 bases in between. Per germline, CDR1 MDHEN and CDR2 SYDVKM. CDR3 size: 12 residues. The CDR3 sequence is CASRTGRTEAFF. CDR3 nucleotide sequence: TGTGCCAGCAGGACGGGAAGAACTGAAGCTTTCTTT.

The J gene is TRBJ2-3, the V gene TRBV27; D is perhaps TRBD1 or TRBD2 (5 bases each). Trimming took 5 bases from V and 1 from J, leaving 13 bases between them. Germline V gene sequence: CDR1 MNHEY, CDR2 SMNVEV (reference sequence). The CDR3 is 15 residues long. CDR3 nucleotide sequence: TGTGCCAGCAGTGAACCCGGGACGGGCACAGATACGCAGTATTTT. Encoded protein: CASSEPGTGTDTQYF.

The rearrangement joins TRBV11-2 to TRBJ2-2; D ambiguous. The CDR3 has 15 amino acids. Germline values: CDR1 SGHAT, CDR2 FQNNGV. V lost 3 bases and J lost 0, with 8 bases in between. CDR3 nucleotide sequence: TGTGCCAGCAGCTTTAGGTCCGCGAACACCGGGGAGCTGTTTTTT. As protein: CASSFRSANTGELFF. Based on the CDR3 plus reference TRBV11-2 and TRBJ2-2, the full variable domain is EAGVAQSPRYKIIEKRQSVAFWCNPISGHATLYWYQQILGQGPKLLIQFQNNGVVDDSQLPKDRFSAERLKGVDSTLKIQPAKLEDSAVYLCASSFRSANTGELFFGEGSRLTVL.

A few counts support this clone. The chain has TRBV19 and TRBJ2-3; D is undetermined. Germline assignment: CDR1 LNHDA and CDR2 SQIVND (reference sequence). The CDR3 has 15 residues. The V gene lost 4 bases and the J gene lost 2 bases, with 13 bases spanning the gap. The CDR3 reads CASSTELEHTDTQYF. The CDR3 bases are TGTGCCAGTAGTACGGAGTTGGAGCACACAGATACGCAGTATTTT.

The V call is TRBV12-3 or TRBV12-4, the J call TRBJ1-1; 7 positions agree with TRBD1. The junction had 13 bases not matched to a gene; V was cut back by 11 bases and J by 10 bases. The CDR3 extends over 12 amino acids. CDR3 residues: CAASSPGGAAFF. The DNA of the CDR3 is TGTGCCGCCAGCAGCCCAGGGGGAGCAGCTTTCTTT.

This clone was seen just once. CDR3: CASSSTPGYNEQFF. The CDR3 bases are TGTGCCAGCAGTTCTACCCCGGGGTACAATGAGCAGTTCTTC. V and J are TRBV28 and TRBJ2-1; TRBD2 is a possible D gene (5 bases). The length of the CDR3 is 14 residues. Germline V lookup: CDR1 MDHEN, CDR2 SYDVKM. Trimming cost V 4 bases and J 4 bases, with 11 bases left between them. The whole variable domain, remainder taken from reference TRBV28 and TRBJ2-1, is DVKVTQSSRYLVKRTGEKVFLECVQDMDHENMFWYRQDPGLGLRLIYFSYDVKMKEKGDIPEGYSVSREKKERFSLILESASTNQTSMYLCASSSTPGYNEQFFGPGTRLTVL.

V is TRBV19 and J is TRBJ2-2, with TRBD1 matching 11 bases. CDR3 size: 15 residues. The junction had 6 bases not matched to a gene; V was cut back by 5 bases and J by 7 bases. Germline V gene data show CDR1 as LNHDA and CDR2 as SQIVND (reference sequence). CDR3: CASSFGQGAGGELFF. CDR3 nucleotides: TGTGCCAGTAGTTTCGGACAGGGGGCCGGCGGGGAGCTGTTTTTT.